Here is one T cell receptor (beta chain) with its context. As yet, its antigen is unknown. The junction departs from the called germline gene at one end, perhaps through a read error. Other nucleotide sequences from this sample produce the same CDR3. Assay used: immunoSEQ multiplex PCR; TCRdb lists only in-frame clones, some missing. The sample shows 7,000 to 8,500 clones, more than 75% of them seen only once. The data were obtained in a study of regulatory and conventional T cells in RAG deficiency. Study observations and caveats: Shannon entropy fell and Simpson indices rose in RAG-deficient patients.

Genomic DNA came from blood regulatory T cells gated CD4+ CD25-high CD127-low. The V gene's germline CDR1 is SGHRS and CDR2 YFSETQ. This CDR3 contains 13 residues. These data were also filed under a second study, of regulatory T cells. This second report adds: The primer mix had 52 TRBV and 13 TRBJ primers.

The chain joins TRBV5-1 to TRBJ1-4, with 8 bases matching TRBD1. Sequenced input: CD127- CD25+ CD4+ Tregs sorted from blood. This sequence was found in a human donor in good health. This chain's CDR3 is CASRGQVNEKLFF. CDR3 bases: TGCGCCAGCAGGGGACAGGTGAATGAAAAGCTGTTTTTT.